This T cell receptor (beta chain) derives from a study of human T cells and chemical hapten exposure. Study outcomes and limitations: Counts of TCRs above 1 in 1000 frequency stayed unchanged with DPC sensitization. Controls formed significantly fewer large CDR3 similarity clusters than expanded TCRs did.

Time point denoted: patch test 3, about 24 weeks after DPC sensitization. Treatment specified: therapeutic diphenylcyclopropenone sensitization with weekly scalp DPC. V shed 2 bases and J 3 bases; nucleotides not matched to a gene: 3. The CDR3 length is 14 residues. CDR1 and CDR2 from the germline V gene are ENHRY and SYGVKD. This clonotype was detected many times. Antigen unknown. Individual cDNA molecules received unique molecular identifiers in the library. TCRdb itself ran the RACE reads through MiXCR, one entry per CDR3 protein. The sample shows about 160,000 distinct CDR3 sequences, about 30% of them seen only once.

The sample consisted of whole blood, taken in connection with sensitization to the hapten diphenylcyclopropenone (DPC). The TCR comes from a woman between 18 and 29 years old with alopecia areata. Some clones in this sample may be carry-over from other donors' samples. This chain uses TRBV10-3 with TRBJ2-7; 8 nucleotides line up with TRBD1. The DNA of the CDR3 is TGTGCCATCAGTGAGCTTACAGGGGGCTACGAGCAGTACTTC. It encodes CAISELTGGYEQYF.